The clone carrying this T cell receptor (beta chain) was seen only a few times. The antigen is not known. Unique molecular identifiers were affixed to single, distinct cDNA molecules. Each CDR3 protein is one row after TCRdb ran MiXCR on the 5' RACE reads. Of under 70,000 distinct CDR3 sequences listed, approximately 10% are singletons. This sample is part of a study of early T cells in non-severe SARS-CoV-2 infection. The CDR3 extends over 11 amino acids. The V gene lost 4 bases and the J gene lost 12 bases, with 13 bases spanning the gap. CDR1 MNHEY and CDR2 SVGEGT come from the germline V gene. Study-wide results and caveats: Anti-spike CD8 responses were favored in VDJdb matching, and private and CD4 specificities were missed.

The chain is built from TRBV6-2 or TRBV6-3 and TRBJ2-7; either TRBD1 or TRBD2 may supply D (5 bases each). This receptor was taken from an adult who was a healthcare worker with PCR-confirmed SARS-CoV-2 infection or an uninfected control (not recorded which). The sample was whole blood. Here the CDR3 DNA reads TGTGCCAGCAGTTGGGGTACGGGGCTGTACTTC. It codes for CASSWGTGLYF.